The text below deals with one T cell receptor (beta chain). In germline, CDR1 is KGHSH, CDR2 LQKENI. The CDR3 extends over 15 amino acids. The germline V and J ends were trimmed by 1 base and 3 bases, with 12 bases remaining between them. Only in-frame clones appear in the TCRdb table, and some are missing; sequencing was by immunoSEQ multiplex PCR. Seen here are about 61,000 clones, about 90% observed once, and the top ten hold roughly 0.9%. This entry comes from a study of T cell changes during pregnancy in multiple sclerosis. The chain couples TRBV18 to TRBJ1-1, with no clear D. The receptor was derived from a female donor in good health, enrolled as a control in a pregnancy study. Sequencing used peripheral blood, obtained in the first trimester of pregnancy. The DNA of the CDR3 is TGTGCCAGCTCACCACGTCCCAAAACGGACACTGAAGCTTTCTTT. Its translation is CASSPRPKTDTEAFF.